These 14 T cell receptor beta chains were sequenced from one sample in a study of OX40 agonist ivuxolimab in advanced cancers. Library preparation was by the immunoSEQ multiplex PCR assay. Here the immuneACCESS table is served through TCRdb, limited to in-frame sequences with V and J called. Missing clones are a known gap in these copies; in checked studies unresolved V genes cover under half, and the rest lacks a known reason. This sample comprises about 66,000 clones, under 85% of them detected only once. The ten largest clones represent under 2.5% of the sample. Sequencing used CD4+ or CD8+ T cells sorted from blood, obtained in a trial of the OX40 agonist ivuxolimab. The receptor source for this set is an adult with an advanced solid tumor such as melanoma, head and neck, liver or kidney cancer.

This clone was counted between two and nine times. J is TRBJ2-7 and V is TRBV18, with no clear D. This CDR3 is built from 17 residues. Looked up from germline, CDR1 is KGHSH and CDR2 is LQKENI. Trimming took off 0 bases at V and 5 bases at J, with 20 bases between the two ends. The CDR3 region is CASSPPGGTANVDEQYF. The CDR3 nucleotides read TGTGCCAGCTCACCACCCGGCGGAACAGCTAACGTTGACGAGCAGTACTTC.

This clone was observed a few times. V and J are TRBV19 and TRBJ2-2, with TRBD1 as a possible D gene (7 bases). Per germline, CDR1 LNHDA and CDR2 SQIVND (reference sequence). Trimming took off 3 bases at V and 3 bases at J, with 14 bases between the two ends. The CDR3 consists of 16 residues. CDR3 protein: CASSIGGQPDTGELFF. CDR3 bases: TGTGCCAGTAGTATCGGGGGACAGCCCGACACCGGGGAGCTGTTTTTT.

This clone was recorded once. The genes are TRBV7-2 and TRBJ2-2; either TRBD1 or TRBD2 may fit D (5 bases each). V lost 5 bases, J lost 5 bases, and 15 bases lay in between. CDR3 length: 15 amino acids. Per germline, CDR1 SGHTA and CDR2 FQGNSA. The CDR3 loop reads CASSQRDAATGELFF. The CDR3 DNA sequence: TGTGCCAGCAGCCAACGGGACGCAGCTACCGGGGAGCTGTTTTTT.

The CDR3 protein is CASSSLDFLARQPQHF. As DNA, the CDR3 is TGTGCCAGTAGTTCCTTGGACTTTCTCGCTAGGCAGCCCCAGCATTTT. The chain employs TRBV19 and TRBJ1-5; no definite D call. The V gene lost 5 bases and the J gene lost 7 bases, with 21 bases spanning the gap. CDR3 length: 16 residues. CDR1 and CDR2 from the germline V gene are LNHDA and SQIVND (reference sequence).

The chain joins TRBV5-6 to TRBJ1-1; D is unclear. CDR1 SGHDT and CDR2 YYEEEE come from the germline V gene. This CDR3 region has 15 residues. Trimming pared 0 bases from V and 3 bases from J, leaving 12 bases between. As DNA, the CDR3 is TGTGCCAGCAGCTTGGTTAGCCCTCCGGACACTGAAGCTTTCTTT. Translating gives CASSLVSPPDTEAFF.

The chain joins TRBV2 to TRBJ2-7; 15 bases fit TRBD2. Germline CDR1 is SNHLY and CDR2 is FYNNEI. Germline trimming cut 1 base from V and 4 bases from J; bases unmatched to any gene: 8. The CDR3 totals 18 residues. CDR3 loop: CASSEGTSGRADPYEQYF. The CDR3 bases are TGTGCCAGCAGTGAAGGGACTAGCGGGAGGGCCGACCCTTACGAGCAGTACTTC.

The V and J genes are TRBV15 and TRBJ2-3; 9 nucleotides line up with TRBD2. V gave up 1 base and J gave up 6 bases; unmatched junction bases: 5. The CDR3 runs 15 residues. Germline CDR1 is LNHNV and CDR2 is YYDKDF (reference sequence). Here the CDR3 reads CATSRGNSGSDTQYF. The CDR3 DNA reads TGTGCCACCAGCAGAGGAAATAGCGGGAGCGATACGCAGTATTTT. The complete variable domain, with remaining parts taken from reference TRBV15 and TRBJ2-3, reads DAMVIQNPRYQVTQFGKPVTLSCSQTLNHNVMYWYQQKSSQAPKLLFHYYDKDFNNEADTPDNFQSRRPNTSFCFLDIRSPGLGDTAMYLCATSRGNSGSDTQYFGPGTRLTVL.

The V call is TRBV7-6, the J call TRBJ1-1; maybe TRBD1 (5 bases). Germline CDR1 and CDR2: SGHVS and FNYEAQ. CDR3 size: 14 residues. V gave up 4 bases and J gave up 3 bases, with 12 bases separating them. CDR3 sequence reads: CASSSQGGHTEAFF. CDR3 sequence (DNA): TGTGCCAGCAGCTCCCAGGGAGGACACACTGAAGCTTTCTTT.

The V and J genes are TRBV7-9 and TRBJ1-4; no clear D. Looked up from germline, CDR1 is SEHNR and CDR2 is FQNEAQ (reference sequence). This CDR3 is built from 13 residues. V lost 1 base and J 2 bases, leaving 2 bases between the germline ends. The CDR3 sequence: CASSLVTNEKLFF. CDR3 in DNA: TGTGCCAGCAGCTTAGTTACTAATGAAAAACTGTTTTTT.

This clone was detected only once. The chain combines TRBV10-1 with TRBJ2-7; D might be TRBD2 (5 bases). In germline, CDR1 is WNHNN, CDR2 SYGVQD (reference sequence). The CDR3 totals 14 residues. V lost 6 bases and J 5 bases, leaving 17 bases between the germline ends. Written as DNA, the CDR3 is TGCGCCAGCAGCTTACGGGGTGTTGGGCACGAGCAGTACTTC. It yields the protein CASSLRGVGHEQYF.

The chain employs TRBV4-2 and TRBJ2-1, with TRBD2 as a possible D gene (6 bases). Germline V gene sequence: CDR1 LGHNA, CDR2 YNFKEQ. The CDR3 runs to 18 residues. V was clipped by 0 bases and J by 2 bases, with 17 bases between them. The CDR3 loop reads CASSQDRPSVTTYNEQFF. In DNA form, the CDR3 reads TGTGCCAGCAGCCAAGATCGGCCTAGCGTCACAACCTACAATGAGCAGTTCTTC.

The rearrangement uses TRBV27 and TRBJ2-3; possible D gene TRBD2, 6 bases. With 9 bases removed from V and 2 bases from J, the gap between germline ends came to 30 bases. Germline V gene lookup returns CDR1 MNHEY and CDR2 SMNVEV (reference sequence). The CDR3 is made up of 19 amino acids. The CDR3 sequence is CAREAGFLSIRVFTDTQYF. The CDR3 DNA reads TGTGCCAGAGAAGCGGGTTTCTTATCAATCAGGGTCTTCACAGATACGCAGTATTTT.

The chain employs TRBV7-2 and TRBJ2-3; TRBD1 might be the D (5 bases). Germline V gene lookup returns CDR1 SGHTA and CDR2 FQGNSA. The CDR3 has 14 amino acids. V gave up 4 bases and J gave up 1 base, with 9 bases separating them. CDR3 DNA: TGTGCCAGCAGCTCCGGCAGGGGCACAGATACGCAGTATTTT. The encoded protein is CASSSGRGTDTQYF.

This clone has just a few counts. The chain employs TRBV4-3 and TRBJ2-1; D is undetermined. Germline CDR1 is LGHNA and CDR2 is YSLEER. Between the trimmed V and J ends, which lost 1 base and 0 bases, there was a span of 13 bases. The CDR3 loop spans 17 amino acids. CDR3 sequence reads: CASSQALSGSSYNEQFF. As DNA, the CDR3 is TGCGCCAGCAGCCAAGCGCTGAGTGGAAGCTCCTACAATGAGCAGTTCTTC.